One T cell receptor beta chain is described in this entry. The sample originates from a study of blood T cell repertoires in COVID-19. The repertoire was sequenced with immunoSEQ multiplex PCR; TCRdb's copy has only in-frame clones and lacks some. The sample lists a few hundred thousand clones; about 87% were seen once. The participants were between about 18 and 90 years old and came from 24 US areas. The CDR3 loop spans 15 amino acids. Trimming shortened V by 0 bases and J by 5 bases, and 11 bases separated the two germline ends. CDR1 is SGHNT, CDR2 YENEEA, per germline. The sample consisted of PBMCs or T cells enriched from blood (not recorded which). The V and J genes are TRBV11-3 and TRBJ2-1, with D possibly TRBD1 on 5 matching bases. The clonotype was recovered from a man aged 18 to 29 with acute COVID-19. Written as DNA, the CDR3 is TGTGCCAGCAGCTTAGATCAGGGCCGGAACAATGAGCAGTTCTTC. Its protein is CASSLDQGRNNEQFF.